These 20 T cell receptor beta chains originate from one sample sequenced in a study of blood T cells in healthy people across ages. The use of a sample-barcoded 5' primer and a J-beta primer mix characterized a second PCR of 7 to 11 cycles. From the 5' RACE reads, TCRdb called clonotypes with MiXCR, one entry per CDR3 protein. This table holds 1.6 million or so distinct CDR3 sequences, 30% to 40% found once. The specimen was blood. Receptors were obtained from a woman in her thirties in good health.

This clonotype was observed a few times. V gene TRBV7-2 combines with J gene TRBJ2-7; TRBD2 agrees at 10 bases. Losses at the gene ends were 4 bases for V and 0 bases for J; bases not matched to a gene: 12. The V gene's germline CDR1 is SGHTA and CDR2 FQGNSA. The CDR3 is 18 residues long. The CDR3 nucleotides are TGTGCCAGCAGCTCAAGAGGGCCTAGCGGGAGTATCTCCTACGAGCAGTACTTC. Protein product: CASSSRGPSGSISYEQYF.

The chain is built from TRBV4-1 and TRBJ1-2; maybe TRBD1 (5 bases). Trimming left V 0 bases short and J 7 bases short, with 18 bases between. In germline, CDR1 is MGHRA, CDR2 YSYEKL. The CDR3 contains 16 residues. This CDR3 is CASSQEMEQERSGYTF. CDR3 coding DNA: TGCGCCAGCAGCCAAGAGATGGAACAGGAGAGAAGTGGCTACACCTTC.

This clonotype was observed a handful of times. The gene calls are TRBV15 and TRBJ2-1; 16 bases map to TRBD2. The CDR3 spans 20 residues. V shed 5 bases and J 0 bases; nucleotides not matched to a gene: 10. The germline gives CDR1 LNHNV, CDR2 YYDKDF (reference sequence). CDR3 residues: CATSVFGTSGRDSSYNEQFF. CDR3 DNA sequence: TGTGCCACCAGCGTATTCGGGACTAGCGGGAGGGACAGCTCCTACAATGAGCAGTTCTTC.

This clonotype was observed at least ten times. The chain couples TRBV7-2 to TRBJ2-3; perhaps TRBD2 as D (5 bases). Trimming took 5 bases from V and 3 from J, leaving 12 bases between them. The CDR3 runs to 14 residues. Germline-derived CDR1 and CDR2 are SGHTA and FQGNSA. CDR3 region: CASSHSGATDTQYF. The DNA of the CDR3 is TGTGCCAGCAGCCACAGCGGAGCGACAGATACGCAGTATTTT.

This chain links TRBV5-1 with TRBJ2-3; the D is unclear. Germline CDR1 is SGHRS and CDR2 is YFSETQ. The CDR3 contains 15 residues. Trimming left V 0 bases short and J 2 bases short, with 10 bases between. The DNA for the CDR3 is TGCGCCAGCAGCTTGGCTTCGGAGACCACAGATACGCAGTATTTT. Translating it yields CASSLASETTDTQYF.

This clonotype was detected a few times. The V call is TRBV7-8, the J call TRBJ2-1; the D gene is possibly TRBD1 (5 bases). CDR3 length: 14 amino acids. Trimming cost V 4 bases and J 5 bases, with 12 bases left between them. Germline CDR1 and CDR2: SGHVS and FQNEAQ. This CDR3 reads CASSSQGRHNEQFF. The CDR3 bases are TGTGCCAGCAGCTCCCAGGGCCGTCACAATGAGCAGTTCTTC.

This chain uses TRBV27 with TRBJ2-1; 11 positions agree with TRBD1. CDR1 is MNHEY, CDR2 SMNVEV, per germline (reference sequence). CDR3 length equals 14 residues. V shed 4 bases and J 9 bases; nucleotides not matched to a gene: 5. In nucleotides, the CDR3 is TGTGCCAGCAGTTACGGACAGGGGGCGGGTGAGCAGTTCTTC. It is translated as CASSYGQGAGEQFF.

The CDR3 spells CASSSSSGRGTEAFF. DNA for the CDR3: TGTGCCAGCAGCTCATCCTCAGGGAGGGGGACTGAAGCTTTCTTT. The V and J genes are TRBV7-6 and TRBJ1-1; D may be TRBD1 (6 bases). Germline CDR1 reads SGHVS; CDR2 reads FNYEAQ. Trimming cost V 4 bases and J 5 bases, with 17 bases left between them. This CDR3 region has 15 residues.

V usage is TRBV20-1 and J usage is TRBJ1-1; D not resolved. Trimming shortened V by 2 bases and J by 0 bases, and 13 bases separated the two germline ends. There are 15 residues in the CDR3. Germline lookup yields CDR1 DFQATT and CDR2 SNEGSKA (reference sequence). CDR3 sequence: CSARRFGFMNTEAFF. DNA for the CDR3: TGCAGTGCTAGACGATTCGGTTTCATGAACACTGAAGCTTTCTTT.

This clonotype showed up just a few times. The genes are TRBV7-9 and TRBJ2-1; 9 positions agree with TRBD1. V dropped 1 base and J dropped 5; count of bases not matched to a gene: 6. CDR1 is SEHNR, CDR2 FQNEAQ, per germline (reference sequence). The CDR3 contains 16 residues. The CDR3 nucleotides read TGTGCCAGCAGCTTAGGTTGGGGACAGGGAGACAATGAGCAGTTCTTC. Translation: CASSLGWGQGDNEQFF.

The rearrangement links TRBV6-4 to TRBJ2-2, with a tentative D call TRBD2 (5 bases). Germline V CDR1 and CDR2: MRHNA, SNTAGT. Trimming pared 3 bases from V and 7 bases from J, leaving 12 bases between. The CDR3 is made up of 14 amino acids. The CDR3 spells CASSEWEQVGELFF. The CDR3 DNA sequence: TGTGCCAGCAGTGAGTGGGAGCAAGTCGGGGAGCTGTTTTTT.

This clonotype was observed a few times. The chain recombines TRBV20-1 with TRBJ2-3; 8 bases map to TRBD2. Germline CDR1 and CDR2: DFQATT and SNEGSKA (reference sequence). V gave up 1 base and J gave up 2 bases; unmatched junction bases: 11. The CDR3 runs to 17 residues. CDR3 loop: CSARVPTSAKITDTQYF. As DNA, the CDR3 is TGCAGTGCTAGAGTTCCGACTAGCGCGAAAATCACAGATACGCAGTATTTT.

The CDR3 DNA follows: TGTGCCAGTAGTATACGCCAGACCTATGGCTACACCTTC. Residues: CASSIRQTYGYTF. The genes are TRBV19 and TRBJ1-2, with D unresolved. This CDR3 is 13 amino acids long. Germline V gene data show CDR1 as LNHDA and CDR2 as SQIVND (reference sequence). The germline V and J ends were trimmed by 2 bases and 4 bases, with 8 bases remaining between them.

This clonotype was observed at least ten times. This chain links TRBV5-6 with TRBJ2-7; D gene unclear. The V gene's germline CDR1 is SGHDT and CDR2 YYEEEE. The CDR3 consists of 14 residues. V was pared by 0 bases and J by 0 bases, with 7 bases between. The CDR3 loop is CASSLERISYEQYF. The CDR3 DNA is TGTGCCAGCAGCTTGGAACGGATCTCCTACGAGCAGTACTTC.

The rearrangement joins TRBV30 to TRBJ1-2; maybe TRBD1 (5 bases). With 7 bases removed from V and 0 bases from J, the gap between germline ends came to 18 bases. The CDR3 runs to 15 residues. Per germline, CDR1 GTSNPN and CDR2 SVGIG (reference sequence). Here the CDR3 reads CASDGQWLANYGYTF. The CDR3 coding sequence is TGTGCCTCGGACGGACAATGGCTAGCTAACTATGGCTACACCTTC.

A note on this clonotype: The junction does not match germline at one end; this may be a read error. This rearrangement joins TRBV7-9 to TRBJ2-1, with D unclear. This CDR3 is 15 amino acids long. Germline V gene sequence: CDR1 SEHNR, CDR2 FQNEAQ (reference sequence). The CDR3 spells CASSPDGLPYNGQFF. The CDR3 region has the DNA TGTGCCAGCAGCCCGGACGGGCTTCCCTACAATGGGCAGTTCTTC.

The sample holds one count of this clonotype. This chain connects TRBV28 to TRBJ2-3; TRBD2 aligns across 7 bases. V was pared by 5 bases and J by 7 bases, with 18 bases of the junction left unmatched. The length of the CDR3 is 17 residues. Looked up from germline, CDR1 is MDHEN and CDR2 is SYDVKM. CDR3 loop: CASSPLSWTREGNTQYF. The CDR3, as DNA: TGTGCCAGCAGTCCCTTGTCTTGGACTAGAGAAGGGAATACGCAGTATTTT.

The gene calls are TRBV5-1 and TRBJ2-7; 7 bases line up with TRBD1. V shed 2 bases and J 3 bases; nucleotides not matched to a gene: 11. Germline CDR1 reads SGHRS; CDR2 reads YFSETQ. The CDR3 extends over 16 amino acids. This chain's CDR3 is CASSLTGSTGNYEQYF. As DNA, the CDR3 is TGCGCCAGCAGCTTAACCGGATCGACAGGGAACTACGAGCAGTACTTC.

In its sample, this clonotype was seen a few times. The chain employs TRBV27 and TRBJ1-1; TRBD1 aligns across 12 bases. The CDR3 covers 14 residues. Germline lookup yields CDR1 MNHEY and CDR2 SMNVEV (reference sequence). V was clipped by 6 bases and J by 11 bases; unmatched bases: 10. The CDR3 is CASRPPGQGAMAFF. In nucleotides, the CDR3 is TGTGCCAGCAGGCCGCCGGGACAGGGGGCGATGGCTTTCTTT.

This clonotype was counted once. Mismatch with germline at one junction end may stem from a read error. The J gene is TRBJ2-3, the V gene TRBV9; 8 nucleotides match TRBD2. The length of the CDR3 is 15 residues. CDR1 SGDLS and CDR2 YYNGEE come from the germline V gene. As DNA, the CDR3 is TGTGCCGGCAGCGTACCAGCGGGAGAGGTAGATACGCAGTATTTT. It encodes CAGSVPAGEVDTQYF.